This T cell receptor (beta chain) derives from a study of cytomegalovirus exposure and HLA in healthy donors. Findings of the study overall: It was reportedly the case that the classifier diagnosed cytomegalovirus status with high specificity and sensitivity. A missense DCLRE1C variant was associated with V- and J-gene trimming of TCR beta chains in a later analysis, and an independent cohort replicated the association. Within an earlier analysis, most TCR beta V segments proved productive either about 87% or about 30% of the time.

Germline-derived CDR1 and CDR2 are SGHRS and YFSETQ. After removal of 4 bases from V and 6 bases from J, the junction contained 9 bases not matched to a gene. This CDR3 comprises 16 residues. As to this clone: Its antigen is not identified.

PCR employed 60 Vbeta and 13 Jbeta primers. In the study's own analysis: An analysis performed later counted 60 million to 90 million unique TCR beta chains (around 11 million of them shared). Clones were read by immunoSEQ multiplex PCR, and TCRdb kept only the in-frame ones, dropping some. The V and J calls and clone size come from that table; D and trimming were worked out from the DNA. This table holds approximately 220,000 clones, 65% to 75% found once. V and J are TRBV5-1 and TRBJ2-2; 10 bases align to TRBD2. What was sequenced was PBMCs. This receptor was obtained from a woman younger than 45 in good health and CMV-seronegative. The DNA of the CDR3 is TGCGCCAGCAGCCCCTTCAGCGGGAGGGCCGCCGGGGAGCTGTTTTTT. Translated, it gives CASSPFSGRAAGELFF. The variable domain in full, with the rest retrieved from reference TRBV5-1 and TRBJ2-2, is KAGVTQTPRYLIKTRGQQVTLSCSPISGHRSVSWYQQTPGQGLQFLFEYFSETQRNKGNFPGRFSGRQFSNSRSEMNVSTLELGDSALYLCASSPFSGRAAGELFFGEGSRLTVL.